The next 27 T cell receptor beta chains were all read from a single sample in a study of beta chain features in type 1 diabetes (dated by TCRdb to between 2018 and 2020). Their recognized antigens are unknown. Here is what the overall study found, with its caveats: Type 1 diabetes patients showed a moderate but significant shortening of TCRB CDR3 length in all four CD4+ subsets.

The library was built by means of the immunoSEQ multiplex PCR assay. The High Capacity cDNA Reverse Transcription Kit was used to reverse transcribe all of the isolated RNA, meaning that expressed TCRB transcripts were what got sequenced. TCRdb holds this immuneACCESS table with in-frame rearrangements only. Some clones are missing; in checked studies, unresolved V genes explain under half, and the rest has no known cause. This sample holds a few hundred thousand clones; over 10% were observed only once. Clones ranked in the top ten supply 0.01% of the sample. Sequencing was done on a sample of naive CD4+ T cells from blood. The sample's cell subset or site, from its label and the paper: true naive CD4+ T cells. The receptors originated from a woman between 18 and 29 years old with type 1 diabetes.

In this sample, this clone turned up once. This chain connects TRBV7-2 to TRBJ1-1; the D gene is possibly TRBD1 (6 bases). Trimming removed 5 bases at V and 3 bases at J, with 16 bases between. Germline CDR1 reads SGHTA; CDR2 reads FQGNSA. The CDR3 covers 15 residues. CDR3 nucleotide sequence: TGTGCCAGCAGCCCCGGGACAAGATGGGACACTGAAGCTTTCTTT. Its protein product is CASSPGTRWDTEAFF.

This clone occurred a few times. This chain joins TRBV5-1 and TRBJ2-6; D remains unclear. V gave up 4 bases and J gave up 1 base, with 12 bases separating them. Germline CDR1 is SGHRS and CDR2 is YFSETQ. The CDR3 covers 16 residues. The CDR3 here is CASSTSPGSGANVLTF. CDR3 nucleotides: TGCGCCAGCAGCACCTCCCCGGGTTCTGGGGCCAACGTCCTGACTTTC.

This clone came up a few times. V usage is TRBV10-3 and J usage is TRBJ2-1; TRBD1 matches at 12 bases. This CDR3 comprises 14 residues. The V gene end was trimmed by 8 bases and the J gene end by 10 bases; junction bases not matched to a gene: 9. Looked up from germline, CDR1 is ENHRY and CDR2 is SYGVKD. The CDR3 sequence is CAIARDRGRDEQFF. The CDR3 DNA is TGTGCCATCGCCCGGGACAGGGGGCGCGACGAGCAGTTCTTC.

The chain combines TRBV6-6 with TRBJ2-5, with D maybe TRBD1 (5 bases). V was trimmed by 6 bases and J by 5 bases, leaving 13 bases between them. This CDR3 has 13 amino acids. From germline, CDR1 is MNHNY and CDR2 SVGAGI (reference sequence). The CDR3 nucleotides read TGTGCCAGCAGCCCTCTGGGGCCTGAGACCCAGTACTTC. It codes for CASSPLGPETQYF.

This clone was observed a few times. The rearrangement uses TRBV4-3 and TRBJ2-7, with 8 nucleotides matching TRBD2. The V segment lost 4 bases and the J segment 0 bases; nucleotides outside the gene matches: 5. The CDR3 has 15 amino acids. Germline lookup yields CDR1 LGHNA and CDR2 YSLEER. In DNA form, the CDR3 reads TGCGCCAGCAGCCCGGCGCGGGAGGCCTCCTACGAGCAGTACTTC. The encoded protein is CASSPAREASYEQYF.

This clone has just a few counts. The rearrangement links TRBV5-1 to TRBJ2-2, with 8 bases identical to TRBD2. CDR3 length: 14 amino acids. The germline V gene has CDR1 SGHRS and CDR2 YFSETQ. V trimming: 6 bases; J trimming: 0 bases; junction bases outside the gene matches: 1. CDR3 sequence (DNA): TGCGCCAGCATAGCGGGAACGAACACCGGGGAGCTGTTTTTT. Translating gives CASIAGTNTGELFF.

This clone was recorded a few times. J is TRBJ2-7 and V is TRBV7-2, with D unresolved. Deletions cut 5 bases from V and 9 bases from J, with 17 bases between. The germline CDR1 and CDR2 sequences are SGHTA and FQGNSA. The CDR3 is 13 amino acids. The CDR3 region has the DNA TGTGCCAGCAGCCCCGAGAATGTTGGTGGGCAGTACTTC. It is translated as CASSPENVGGQYF. Full variable domain (rest looked up from reference TRBV7-2 and TRBJ2-7): GAGVSQSPSNKVTEKGKDVELRCDPISGHTALYWYRQSLGQGLEFLIYFQGNSAPDKSGLPSDRFSAERTGGSVSTLTIQRTQQEDSAVYLCASSPENVGGQYFGPGTRLTVT.

This clone was detected only a few times. The V gene is TRBV19, the J gene TRBJ2-2; 7 nucleotides agree with TRBD1. CDR1 is LNHDA, CDR2 SQIVND, per germline (reference sequence). This CDR3 has 16 amino acids. V dropped 6 bases and J dropped 6; count of bases not matched to a gene: 13. The CDR3, as DNA: TGTGCCAGTAGGGACAGGTCACGTCCGAGGTCCGGGGAGCTGTTTTTT. This codes for CASRDRSRPRSGELFF.

Only a few counts were recorded for this clone. This chain connects TRBV20-1 to TRBJ1-2; D unclear. Germline V lookup: CDR1 DFQATT, CDR2 SNEGSKA (reference sequence). Trimming stripped 1 base from V and 2 bases from J, with 2 bases between. This CDR3 has 11 amino acids. In DNA, the CDR3 is TGCAGTGCTAGAGCGAACTATGGCTACACCTTC. Its translation is CSARANYGYTF.

The chain couples TRBV2 to TRBJ2-5, with no clear D. The CDR3 length is 14 residues. The V end was cut by 4 bases, the J end by 2 bases, with 11 bases between. CDR1 is SNHLY and CDR2 is FYNNEI in the germline V gene. The CDR3 DNA reads as TGTGCCAGCAGTGCTTACCCCTATCAAGAGACCCAGTACTTC. Its protein is CASSAYPYQETQYF.

This chain joins TRBV6-5 and TRBJ2-7; D may be TRBD1 (5 bases). Between the trimmed V and J ends, which lost 3 bases and 5 bases, there was a span of 17 bases. This CDR3 comprises 15 residues. The germline CDR1 and CDR2 sequences are MNHEY and SVGAGI. The CDR3 reads CASSYSYRSVDEQYF. The DNA of the CDR3 is TGTGCCAGCAGTTATTCTTACAGGTCCGTGGACGAGCAGTACTTC.

This CDR3 reads CASSQDTDSLAKNIQYF. CDR3 DNA sequence: TGCGCCAGCAGCCAAGATACGGACAGCCTAGCCAAAAACATTCAGTACTTC. The chain couples TRBV4-1 to TRBJ2-4; tentatively, D is TRBD1 (6 bases). CDR3 size: 17 residues. V lost 0 bases and J lost 0, with 12 bases in between. CDR1 MGHRA and CDR2 YSYEKL come from the germline V gene.

A few counts support this clone. The chain employs TRBV19 and TRBJ2-7, with 14 bases lining up with TRBD2. Germline trimming cut 5 bases from V and 6 bases from J; bases unmatched to any gene: 3. Germline loops: CDR1 LNHDA, CDR2 SQIVND (reference sequence). The CDR3 contains 14 residues. This CDR3 is CASSQTSGRAEQYF. CDR3 DNA sequence: TGTGCCAGTAGTCAGACTAGCGGGAGGGCCGAGCAGTACTTC.

This chain uses TRBV19 with TRBJ1-2, with 8 bases identical to TRBD1. J was trimmed by 5 bases and V by 8 bases; bases with no gene match: 7. Germline-derived CDR1 and CDR2 are LNHDA and SQIVND (reference sequence). This CDR3 has 13 residues. CDR3 sequence reads: CASRTGIMYGYTF. The CDR3 DNA is TGTGCCAGTCGGACAGGGATCATGTATGGCTACACCTTC.

This clone was seen a few times. The chain carries TRBV6-4 and TRBJ2-4, with D tentatively TRBD2 (6 bases). CDR1 is MRHNA and CDR2 is SNTAGT in the germline V gene. The CDR3 length is 14 residues. The V gene lost 9 bases and the J gene lost 3 bases, with 15 bases spanning the gap. The CDR3, as DNA: TGTGCCAGATACCGGGACTCTGTCAAAAACATTCAGTACTTC. Its protein product is CARYRDSVKNIQYF.

This clone is a singleton in its sample. J is TRBJ1-2 and V is TRBV20-1; D gene uncertain. The CDR3 is made up of 11 amino acids. The germline V gene encodes CDR1 DFQATT and CDR2 SNEGSKA (reference sequence). Trimming took off 4 bases at V and 8 bases at J, with 11 bases between the two ends. In DNA, the CDR3 is TGCAGTGCTATGGGCTTTGGGGGCTACACCTTC. It encodes CSAMGFGGYTF.

The J gene is TRBJ1-2, the V gene TRBV25-1, with D perhaps TRBD1 (6 bases). The CDR3 covers 14 residues. Germline V gene lookup returns CDR1 MGHDK and CDR2 SYGVNS. The V gene lost 5 bases and the J gene lost 5 bases, with 15 bases spanning the gap. The CDR3 is CASSRRDIEYGYTF. The CDR3 bases are TGTGCCAGCAGTCGCCGGGACATAGAATATGGCTACACCTTC.

J is TRBJ1-1 and V is TRBV27; 9 bases map to TRBD1. CDR1 MNHEY and CDR2 SMNVEV come from the germline V gene (reference sequence). With V trimmed by 4 bases and J by 4 bases, 4 bases remained unmatched. The CDR3 contains 14 residues. CDR3 loop: CASSYDRGGTEAFF. For the CDR3, the DNA is TGTGCCAGCAGTTACGACAGGGGGGGCACTGAAGCTTTCTTT.

Only a few counts were recorded for this clone. This chain links TRBV4-2 with TRBJ2-4, with TRBD2 matching 7 bases. The germline V gene has CDR1 LGHNA and CDR2 YNFKEQ. The CDR3 is made up of 16 amino acids. V shed 0 bases and J 3 bases; nucleotides not matched to a gene: 5. CDR3 in amino acids: CASSQEAGGGKNIQYF. DNA for the CDR3: TGTGCCAGCAGCCAAGAGGCAGGCGGGGGCAAAAACATTCAGTACTTC.

This chain links TRBV4-3 with TRBJ1-2; no clear D gene. Germline V lookup: CDR1 LGHNA, CDR2 YSLEER. V lost 2 bases to trimming and J lost 3 bases, with 13 bases between them. The CDR3 totals 15 residues. CDR3 sequence reads: CASSQRLGIHYGYTF. The CDR3 nucleotides read TGCGCCAGCAGCCAAAGACTCGGGATCCACTATGGCTACACCTTC.

This clone was detected once. This chain joins TRBV4-3 and TRBJ2-1; 8 nucleotides align to TRBD2. CDR1 and CDR2 (germline): LGHNA, YSLEER. Unmatched junction bases numbered 12, after V lost 4 bases and J lost 4 bases. The length of the CDR3 is 17 residues. CDR3 nucleotides: TGCGCCAGCAGCCGCCTGGCGGGGGGCCTCTTTTACAATGAGCAGTTCTTC. This sequence encodes CASSRLAGGLFYNEQFF.

This clone came up a few times. The CDR3 protein is CASSLGQSSTGELFF. The CDR3 nucleotides read TGTGCCAGCTCCCTCGGACAGTCTTCCACCGGGGAGCTGTTTTTT. The V call is TRBV18, the J call TRBJ2-2; tentative D call: TRBD1 (6 bases). Trimming stripped 6 bases from V and 4 bases from J, with 15 bases between. The CDR3 is 15 amino acids. From germline, CDR1 is KGHSH and CDR2 LQKENI.

The gene calls are TRBV6-4 and TRBJ1-6; a weak D match, TRBD1 (6 bases). Trimming took off 9 bases at V and 2 bases at J, with 11 bases between the two ends. Germline CDR1 reads MRHNA; CDR2 reads SNTAGT. The CDR3 loop spans 14 amino acids. CDR3 loop: CASDGTPYNSPLHF. CDR3 in DNA: TGTGCCAGTGACGGGACACCCTATAATTCACCCCTCCACTTT.

This clone was found a few times. The chain has TRBV4-3 and TRBJ2-5, with a possible D match to TRBD2 (6 bases). The DNA matches TRBJ2-7 better at its end, which makes the J call doubtful. Germline loops: CDR1 LGHNA, CDR2 YSLEER. The CDR3 length is 17 residues. The CDR3 here is CASSRAQISGLSYEQYF. Written as DNA, the CDR3 is TGCGCCAGCAGCCGAGCCCAAATAAGCGGGCTCTCCTACGAGCAGTACTTC.

This clone was observed a few times. The chain combines TRBV19 with TRBJ2-2, with no clear D. Germline CDR1 is LNHDA and CDR2 is SQIVND (reference sequence). The V end lost 5 bases, the J end lost 2 bases, and 6 bases lay between the germline ends. The CDR3 length is 13 residues. For the CDR3, the DNA is TGTGCCAGTAGTTACTCAAACACCGGGGAGCTGTTTTTT. This codes for CASSYSNTGELFF.

There are a few counts of this clone. CDR3 protein: CASRDTGGSYEQYF. Written as DNA, the CDR3 is TGTGCCAGCAGAGACACAGGGGGAAGCTACGAGCAGTACTTC. The chain links TRBV7-2 to TRBJ2-7; 8 positions agree with TRBD1. With V trimmed by 6 bases and J by 3 bases, 7 bases remained unmatched. The CDR3 is 14 residues long. Germline CDR1 and CDR2: SGHTA and FQGNSA.

This sequence joins TRBV15 and TRBJ2-7, with a weak D call TRBD1 (6 bases). Trimming shortened V by 4 bases and J by 2 bases, and 21 bases separated the two germline ends. The length of the CDR3 is 17 residues. Germline CDR1 LNHNV, CDR2 YYDKDF (reference sequence). The CDR3 DNA reads as TGTGCCACCAGCACTCCCCGAGGGACAAGGTTTCCCTACGAGCAGTACTTC. This encodes CATSTPRGTRFPYEQYF.